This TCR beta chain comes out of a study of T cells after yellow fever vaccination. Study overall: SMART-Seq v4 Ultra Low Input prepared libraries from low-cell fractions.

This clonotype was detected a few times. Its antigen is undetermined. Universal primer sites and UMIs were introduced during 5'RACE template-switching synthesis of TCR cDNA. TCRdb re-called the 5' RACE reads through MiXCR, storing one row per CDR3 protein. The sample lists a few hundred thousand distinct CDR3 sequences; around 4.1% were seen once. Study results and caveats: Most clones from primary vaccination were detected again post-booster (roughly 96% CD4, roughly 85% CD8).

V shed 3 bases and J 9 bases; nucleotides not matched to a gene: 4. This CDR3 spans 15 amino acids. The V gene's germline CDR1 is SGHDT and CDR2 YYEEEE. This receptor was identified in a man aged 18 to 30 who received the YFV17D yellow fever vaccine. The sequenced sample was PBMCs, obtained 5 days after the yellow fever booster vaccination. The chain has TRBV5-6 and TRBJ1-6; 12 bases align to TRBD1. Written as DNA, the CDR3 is TGTGCCAGCAGCTGGGACAGGGGGCGTTTTTCACCCCTCCACTTT. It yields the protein CASSWDRGRFSPLHF.